The entry that follows covers one TCR beta chain sequence. The source of the sample is a study of control samples from healthy donors and cancer patients. Germline-derived CDR1 and CDR2 are SGHRS and YFSETQ. The germline V and J ends were trimmed by 4 bases and 3 bases, with 11 bases remaining between them. The CDR3 is 14 residues long. This table comes from immunoSEQ multiplex PCR, and its TCRdb copy is limited to in-frame clones, with some not included. The table includes tens of thousands of clones, approximately 93% detected once. The sequenced sample was blood. The chain carries TRBV5-1 and TRBJ1-5, with a possible D match to TRBD1 (5 bases). This receptor was identified in a woman aged 25 to 39 in good health. CDR3 sequence (DNA): TGCGCCAGCAGCCCCGAGGGGTTCAATCAGCCCCAGCATTTT. Translated: CASSPEGFNQPQHF. Based on the CDR3 plus reference TRBV5-1 and TRBJ1-5, the full variable domain is KAGVTQTPRYLIKTRGQQVTLSCSPISGHRSVSWYQQTPGQGLQFLFEYFSETQRNKGNFPGRFSGRQFSNSRSEMNVSTLELGDSALYLCASSPEGFNQPQHFGDGTRLSIL.